The clone carrying this T cell receptor beta chain was seen more than once but under ten times. Its antigen is undetermined. The V gene's germline CDR1 is LGHNA and CDR2 YSLEER. Trimming removed 2 bases from V and 4 bases from J, with 10 bases in between. The CDR3 sequence is 14 residues long. The sample comes from a study of T-cell memory formation after mild COVID-19. The overall study: Across donors, TCR clusters were largely donor specific.

TCRdb re-called the 5' RACE reads with MiXCR, one entry per CDR3 protein. This table holds about 560,000 distinct CDR3 sequences, more than 15% found once. Regarding the study as a whole: CD4+ contracting clones were mainly CM and EM; CD8+ ones, EMRA. A subset of responding clones appeared in pre-infection memory, suggesting cross-reactive memory joined.

This clonotype was sampled from an adult woman who had mild COVID-19 (a few samples of this study predate the infection). Cell type and time point are not known. The source material was PBMCs or a T cell subset sorted from them (not recorded which). This chain uses TRBV4-3 with TRBJ2-3; possibly TRBD1 for D (5 bases). The CDR3 region is CASSQRTGADTQYF. The CDR3 DNA sequence: TGCGCCAGCAGCCAAAGAACAGGCGCAGATACGCAGTATTTT.